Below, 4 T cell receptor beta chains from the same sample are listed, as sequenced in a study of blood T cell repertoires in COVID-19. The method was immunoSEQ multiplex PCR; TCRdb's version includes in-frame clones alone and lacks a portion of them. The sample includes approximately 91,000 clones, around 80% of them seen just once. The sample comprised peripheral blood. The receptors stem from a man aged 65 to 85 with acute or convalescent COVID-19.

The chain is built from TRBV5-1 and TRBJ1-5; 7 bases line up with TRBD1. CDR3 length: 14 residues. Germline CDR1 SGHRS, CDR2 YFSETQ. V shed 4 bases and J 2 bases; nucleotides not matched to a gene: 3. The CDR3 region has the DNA TGCGCCAGCAGCATCACAGGGGGCAATCAGCCCCAGCATTTT. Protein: CASSITGGNQPQHF.

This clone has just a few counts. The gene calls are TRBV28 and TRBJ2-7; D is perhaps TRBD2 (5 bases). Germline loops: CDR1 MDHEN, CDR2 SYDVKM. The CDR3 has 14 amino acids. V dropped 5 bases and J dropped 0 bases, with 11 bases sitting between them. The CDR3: CASSVHEGSYEQYF. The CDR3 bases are TGTGCCAGCAGTGTACATGAGGGCTCCTACGAGCAGTACTTC.

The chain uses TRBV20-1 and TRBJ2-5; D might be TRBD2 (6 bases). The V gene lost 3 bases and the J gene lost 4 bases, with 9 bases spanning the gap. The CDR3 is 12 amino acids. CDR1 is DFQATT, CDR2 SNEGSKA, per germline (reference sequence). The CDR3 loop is CSASDGRETQYF. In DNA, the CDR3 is TGCAGTGCTAGTGACGGGAGAGAGACCCAGTACTTC.

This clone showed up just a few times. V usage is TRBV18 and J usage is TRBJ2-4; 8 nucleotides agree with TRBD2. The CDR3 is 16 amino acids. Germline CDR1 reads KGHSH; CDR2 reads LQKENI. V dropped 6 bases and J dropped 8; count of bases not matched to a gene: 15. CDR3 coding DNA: TGTGCCAGCTCCCTCGTTGCGGGAGGTGGGCCAGACATTCAGTACTTC. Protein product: CASSLVAGGGPDIQYF.